This TCR beta chain was obtained from a study of shared clonotypes between healthy human individuals. At the level of the study: The cohort comprised a couple of women and a few men. Their ages spanned 18 to 49 years.

A word on this clone: The antigen is not known. Different DNA sequences within this sample yield the same CDR3.

With 3 bases clipped from V and 0 bases from J, the junction kept 4 bases outside the gene matches. The CDR3 covers 15 residues. Germline V CDR1 and CDR2: SGDLS, YYNGEE. Profiling relied on immunoSEQ multiplex PCR, and the TCRdb table lists in-frame clones only, not all of them. The sample includes about 2.1 million clones, roughly 91% of them seen just once. Findings and limits, study-wide: A handful of donors shared around 5% of their naive CD4 clonotypes. Naive subsets tended to show greater estimated richness than memory subsets.

CD8 cells classed as naive were CD45RO-negative and positively selected for CCR7, excluding terminally differentiated effector memory CD45RA+ cells. Donors, without exception, were Caucasian adults residing in Nashville, Tennessee. The source of this sequence is a man between 18 and 35 years old in good health. Some clones in this sample may be carry-over from other donors' samples. This chain links TRBV9 with TRBJ2-3; 7 bases line up with TRBD1. Sequenced input: naive CD8+ T cells from PBMCs. The CDR3 loop reads CASSAGTASTDTQYF. CDR3 in DNA: TGTGCCAGCAGCGCCGGGACAGCTAGCACAGATACGCAGTATTTT.